The present TCR beta chain was sequenced within a study of T cells of healthy individuals. In TCRdb, the 5' RACE reads were re-called with MiXCR into one record per CDR3 protein. Of 53,000 or so distinct CDR3 sequences listed, approximately 15% are singletons. Trimming removed 4 bases at V and 2 bases at J, with 11 bases between. The CDR3 totals 14 residues. The germline CDR1 and CDR2 sequences are SNHLY and FYNNEI. The rearrangement links TRBV2 to TRBJ2-5; D might be TRBD2 (5 bases). This receptor was taken from a human donor in good health. CDR3 region: CASSGVEEQETQYF. The CDR3 DNA reads as TGTGCCAGCAGTGGGGTGGAGGAGCAAGAGACCCAGTACTTC.